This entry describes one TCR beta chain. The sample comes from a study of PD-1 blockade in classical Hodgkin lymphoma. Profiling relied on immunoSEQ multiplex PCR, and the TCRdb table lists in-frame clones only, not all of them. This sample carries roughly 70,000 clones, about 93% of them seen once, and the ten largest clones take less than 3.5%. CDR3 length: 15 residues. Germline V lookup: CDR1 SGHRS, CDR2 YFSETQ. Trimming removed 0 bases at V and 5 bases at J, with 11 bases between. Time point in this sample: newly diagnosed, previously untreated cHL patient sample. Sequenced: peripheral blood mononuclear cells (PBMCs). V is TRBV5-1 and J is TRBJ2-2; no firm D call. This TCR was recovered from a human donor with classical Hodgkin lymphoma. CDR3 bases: TGCGCCAGCAGCTTGGATCCGGGTTCGACCGGGGAGCTGTTTTTT. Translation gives CASSLDPGSTGELFF.